The clone carrying this TCR beta chain was seen once. Sequenced by immunoSEQ multiplex PCR; TCRdb stores in-frame clones only, minus some. The sample includes approximately 210,000 clones, roughly 80% seen only once; the top ten take around 2.5%. The germline V and J ends were trimmed by 5 bases and 10 bases, with 15 bases remaining between them. The CDR3 length is 14 residues. CDR1 is SGHTA, CDR2 FQGTGA, per germline. This sample stems from a study of blood T cell repertoires in COVID-19. The chain uses TRBV7-3 and TRBJ1-6, with D tentatively TRBD1 (6 bases). The TCR comes from a woman in her 70s with active or convalescent COVID-19. Material: peripheral blood. CDR3: CASSPTGGESPLHF. The CDR3 DNA sequence: TGTGCCAGCAGCCCCACGGGGGGCGAATCACCCCTCCACTTT.